A single sample gave rise to the 17 T cell receptor beta chains below, sequenced in a study of T cell responses to AZD1222 COVID-19 vaccine. Generated by immunoSEQ multiplex PCR, the TCRdb table keeps only in-frame clones and is missing some. Altogether over 80,000 clones are present, 80% to 90% being singletons, with the ten largest covering around 29%. This sample comprised peripheral blood, obtained on day 0 of AZD1222 vaccination. The receptor set was obtained from an adult in good health.

J is TRBJ1-1 and V is TRBV7-2, with D possibly being TRBD1 (5 bases). The CDR3 has 18 residues. With 5 bases removed from V and 6 bases from J, the gap between germline ends came to 28 bases. Germline loops: CDR1 SGHTA, CDR2 FQGNSA. CDR3 sequence (DNA): TGTGCCAGCAGCATGGGTCGAGCGGGGGGATTTCTGTCGGCTGAAGCTTTCTTT. It specifies CASSMGRAGGFLSAEAFF.

The chain joins TRBV19 to TRBJ2-1, with a possible D match to TRBD2 (6 bases). The V gene lost 4 bases and the J gene lost 2 bases, with 12 bases spanning the gap. The CDR3 contains 15 residues. Per the germline V gene, CDR1 is LNHDA and CDR2 is SQIVND (reference sequence). DNA of the CDR3: TGTGCCAGTAGTACGCCGGGGGAAGCCTACAATGAGCAGTTCTTC. It is translated as CASSTPGEAYNEQFF.

The chain carries TRBV6-5 and TRBJ2-5, with TRBD2 identical over 7 bases. Germline trimming cut 6 bases from V and 1 base from J; bases unmatched to any gene: 8. The length of the CDR3 is 15 residues. Germline V gene sequence: CDR1 MNHEY, CDR2 SVGAGI. CDR3 loop: CASSQREGTQETQYF. CDR3 DNA sequence: TGTGCCAGCAGCCAAAGGGAGGGGACCCAAGAGACCCAGTACTTC.

This clone was found a few times. The rearrangement uses TRBV10-3 and TRBJ1-3, with no clear D. The CDR3 runs 12 residues. V was clipped by 10 bases and J by 3 bases, with 10 bases between them. Germline V CDR1 and CDR2: ENHRY, SYGVKD. DNA for the CDR3: TGTGCCACCGACCCTGATGGAAACACCATATATTTT. Translation gives CATDPDGNTIYF.

This chain links TRBV19 with TRBJ2-3; TRBD2 might be the D (5 bases). The CDR3 totals 14 residues. From germline, CDR1 is LNHDA and CDR2 SQIVND (reference sequence). V lost 5 bases, J lost 4 bases, and 13 bases lay in between. Written as DNA, the CDR3 is TGTGCCAGTAGTGAAGCGGTCGGGGCAGATACGCAGTATTTT. Protein sequence: CASSEAVGADTQYF.

The rearrangement joins TRBV6-6 to TRBJ1-5; D is perhaps TRBD1 (5 bases). This CDR3 is built from 14 residues. Germline CDR1 and CDR2: MNHNY and SVGAGI (reference sequence). With 2 bases removed from V and 6 bases from J, the gap between germline ends came to 11 bases. CDR3 sequence: CASSYGSGPQPQHF. In nucleotides, the CDR3 is TGTGCCAGCAGTTACGGGTCAGGGCCTCAGCCCCAGCATTTT.

The chain is built from TRBV11-2 and TRBJ2-1; D may be TRBD1 (5 bases). V gave up 5 bases and J gave up 5 bases, with 10 bases separating them. Germline V lookup: CDR1 SGHAT, CDR2 FQNNGV. This CDR3 is 13 amino acids long. The CDR3 coding sequence is TGTGCCAGCAGCCTCGACAGAAACAATGAGCAGTTCTTC. Amino acid sequence: CASSLDRNNEQFF.

The rearrangement joins TRBV6-2 or TRBV6-3 to TRBJ2-1; D is uncertain. Trimming stripped 6 bases from V and 4 bases from J, with 16 bases between. The length of the CDR3 is 15 residues. Germline CDR1 reads MNHEY; CDR2 reads SVGEGT. CDR3 region: CASSPRNSQYNEQFF. For the CDR3, the DNA is TGTGCCAGCAGCCCAAGGAATTCCCAATACAATGAGCAGTTCTTC.

This chain uses TRBV5-6 with TRBJ1-1; a weak D match, TRBD1 (6 bases). The CDR3 has 16 residues. Trimming shortened V by 3 bases and J by 0 bases, and 15 bases separated the two germline ends. From germline, CDR1 is SGHDT and CDR2 YYEEEE. CDR3 residues: CASSSGGTGMNTEAFF. CDR3 in DNA: TGTGCCAGCAGCTCTGGAGGAACAGGGATGAACACTGAAGCTTTCTTT.

This chain uses TRBV2 with TRBJ2-7; TRBD1 matches at 8 bases. Germline V gives CDR1 SNHLY, CDR2 FYNNEI. V dropped 6 bases and J dropped 6; count of bases not matched to a gene: 7. CDR3 length equals 13 residues. The DNA for the CDR3 is TGTGCCAGCAGGCGGGACAGGCGAACCGAGCAGTACTTC. This sequence encodes CASRRDRRTEQYF.

The chain links TRBV19 to TRBJ1-2; TRBD1 is a possible D gene (6 bases). Germline-derived CDR1 and CDR2 are LNHDA and SQIVND (reference sequence). CDR3 length: 17 amino acids. V was trimmed by 8 bases and J by 2 bases, leaving 24 bases between them. The CDR3 protein is CASGAGGRVGQNYGYTF. Written as DNA, the CDR3 is TGTGCCAGTGGGGCTGGGGGGCGCGTCGGACAGAACTATGGCTACACCTTC.

The chain joins TRBV18 to TRBJ1-6; TRBD1 might be the D (5 bases). Germline V gene lookup returns CDR1 KGHSH and CDR2 LQKENI. The V end lost 3 bases, the J end lost 8 bases, and 5 bases lay between the germline ends. The CDR3 totals 12 residues. DNA of the CDR3: TGTGCCAGCTCACCGACAGATTCACCCCTCCACTTT. Translation: CASSPTDSPLHF.

The chain joins TRBV10-2 to TRBJ1-6, with D maybe TRBD1 (6 bases). Deletions cut 3 bases from V and 10 bases from J, with 13 bases between. The CDR3 has 14 amino acids. Germline V gives CDR1 WSHSY, CDR2 SAAADI. The CDR3 sequence: CASSDTGYRSPLHF. CDR3 coding DNA: TGCGCCAGCAGTGATACAGGGTATCGGTCACCCCTCCACTTT.

V gene TRBV25-1 combines with J gene TRBJ2-7; D is ambiguous. The CDR3 totals 18 residues. The V gene lost 0 bases and the J gene lost 2 bases, with 20 bases spanning the gap. CDR1 is MGHDK, CDR2 SYGVNS, per germline. In nucleotides, the CDR3 is TGTGCCAGCAGTGAATATCCTCGCGATTACGACGTGACCTACGAGCAGTACTTC. The encoded protein is CASSEYPRDYDVTYEQYF.

This sequence joins TRBV27 and TRBJ2-1; D is uncertain. Looked up from germline, CDR1 is MNHEY and CDR2 is SMNVEV (reference sequence). Trimming left V 4 bases short and J 3 bases short, with 7 bases between. This CDR3 has 13 amino acids. CDR3 protein: CASSSEHYNEQFF. CDR3 DNA: TGTGCCAGCAGTTCCGAACACTACAATGAGCAGTTCTTC.

The chain uses TRBV7-9 and TRBJ2-1; a possible D gene is TRBD2 (6 bases). The germline CDR1 and CDR2 sequences are SEHNR and FQNEAQ (reference sequence). CDR3 length equals 15 residues. The V and J ends lost 2 bases and 3 bases respectively, with 11 bases between them. The CDR3 nucleotides are TGTGCCAGCAGCTTACCTCGCGGGATCTACAATGAGCAGTTCTTC. Protein: CASSLPRGIYNEQFF.

This chain uses TRBV10-1 with TRBJ2-1; the match to TRBD1 covers 10 bases. The length of the CDR3 is 14 residues. With 7 bases clipped from V and 6 bases from J, the junction kept 6 bases outside the gene matches. The germline V gene encodes CDR1 WNHNN and CDR2 SYGVQD (reference sequence). The CDR3 coding sequence is TGCGCCAGCATGGGGACAGGGGTACGCAATGAGCAGTTCTTC. Translating gives CASMGTGVRNEQFF.